What follows is one T cell receptor beta chain and its context. The data originate from a study of blood T cells in healthy people across ages. The germline gives CDR1 SGHRS, CDR2 YFSETQ. V lost 4 bases to trimming and J lost 10 bases, with 15 bases between them. The CDR3 is 14 amino acids. For the second PCR, which ran for roughly 6 to 12 cycles, a sample-barcoded 5' primer and a J-beta primer mix were used. TCRdb ran MiXCR on the 5' RACE reads and lists one entry per CDR3 protein. This sample yields fewer than 800,000 distinct CDR3 sequences, of which roughly 32% are seen a single time; roughly 14% belongs to the top ten.

V is TRBV5-1 and J is TRBJ1-6; D ambiguous. Sequenced sample: blood. The receptor comes from an elderly woman in good health. CDR3 sequence reads: CASSPAGFGSPLHF. The CDR3 DNA sequence: TGCGCCAGCAGCCCGGCGGGTTTTGGATCACCCCTCCACTTT.